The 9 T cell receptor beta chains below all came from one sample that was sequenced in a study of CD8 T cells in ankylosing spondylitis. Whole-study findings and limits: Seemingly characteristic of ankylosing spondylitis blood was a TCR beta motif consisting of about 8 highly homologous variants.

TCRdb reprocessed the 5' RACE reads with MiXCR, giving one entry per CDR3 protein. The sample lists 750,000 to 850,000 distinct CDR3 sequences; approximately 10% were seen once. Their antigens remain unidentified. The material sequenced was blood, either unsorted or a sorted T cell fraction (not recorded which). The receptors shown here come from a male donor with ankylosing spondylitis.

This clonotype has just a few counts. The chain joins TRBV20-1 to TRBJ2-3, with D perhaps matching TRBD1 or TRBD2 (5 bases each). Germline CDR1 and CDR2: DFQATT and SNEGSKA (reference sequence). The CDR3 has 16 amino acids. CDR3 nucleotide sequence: TGCAGACCAATAGGGGCGTGGGGACGGGGCACAGATACGCAGTATTTT. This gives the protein CRPIGAWGRGTDTQYF.

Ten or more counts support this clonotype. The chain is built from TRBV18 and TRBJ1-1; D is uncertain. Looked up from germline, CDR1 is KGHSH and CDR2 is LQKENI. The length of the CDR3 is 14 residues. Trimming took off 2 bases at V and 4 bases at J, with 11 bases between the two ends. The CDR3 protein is CASSPGFTGTEAFF. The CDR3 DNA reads TGTGCCAGCTCACCAGGGTTTACGGGCACTGAAGCTTTCTTT.

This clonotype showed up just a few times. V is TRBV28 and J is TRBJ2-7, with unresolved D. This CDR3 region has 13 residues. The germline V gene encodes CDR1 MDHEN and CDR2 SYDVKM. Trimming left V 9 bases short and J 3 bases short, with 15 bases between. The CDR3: CASRALSNYEQYF. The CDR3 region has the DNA TGTGCCAGTCGGGCCCTAAGCAACTACGAGCAGTACTTC.

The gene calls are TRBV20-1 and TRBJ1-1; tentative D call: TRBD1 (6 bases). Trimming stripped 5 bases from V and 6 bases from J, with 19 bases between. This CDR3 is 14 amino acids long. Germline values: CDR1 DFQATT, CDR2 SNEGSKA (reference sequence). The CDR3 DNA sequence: TGCAGTGCTGCGCGGGGGCGGTCTAGCTCTGAAGCTTTCTTT. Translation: CSAARGRSSSEAFF.

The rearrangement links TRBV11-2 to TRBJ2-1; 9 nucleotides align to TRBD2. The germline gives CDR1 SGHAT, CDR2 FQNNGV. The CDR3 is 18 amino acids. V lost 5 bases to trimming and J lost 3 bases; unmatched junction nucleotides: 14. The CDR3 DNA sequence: TGTGCCAGCAGCCTAGGGGTGGTAGCGGGAGTGTACTACAATGAGCAGTTCTTC. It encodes CASSLGVVAGVYYNEQFF.

The CDR3 spells CASSFPPMKQFF. CDR3 sequence (DNA): TGTGCCAGCAGCTTCCCCCCAATGAAGCAGTTCTTC. The chain is built from TRBV7-2 and TRBJ2-1; D unresolved. V was clipped by 3 bases and J by 11 bases, with 11 bases between them. CDR1 is SGHTA, CDR2 FQGNSA, per germline. CDR3 length equals 12 residues.

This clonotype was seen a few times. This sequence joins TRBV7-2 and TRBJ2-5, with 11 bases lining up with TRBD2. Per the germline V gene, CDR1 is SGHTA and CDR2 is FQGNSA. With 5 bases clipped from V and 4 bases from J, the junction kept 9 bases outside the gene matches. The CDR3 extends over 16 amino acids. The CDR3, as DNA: TGTGCCAGCAGCCTCCGGACTAGCGGGCTGCGAGAGACCCAGTACTTC. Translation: CASSLRTSGLRETQYF.

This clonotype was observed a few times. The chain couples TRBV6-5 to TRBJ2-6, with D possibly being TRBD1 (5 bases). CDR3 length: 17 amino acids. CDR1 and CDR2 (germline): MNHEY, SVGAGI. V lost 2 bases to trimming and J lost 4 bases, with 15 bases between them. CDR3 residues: CASSYAGPSSGANVLTF. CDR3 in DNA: TGTGCCAGCAGTTACGCAGGGCCTTCTTCCGGGGCCAACGTCCTGACTTTC.

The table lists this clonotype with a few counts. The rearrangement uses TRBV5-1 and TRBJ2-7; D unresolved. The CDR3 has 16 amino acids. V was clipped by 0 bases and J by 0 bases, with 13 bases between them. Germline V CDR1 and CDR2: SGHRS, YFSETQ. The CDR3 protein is CASSLALSQSSYEQYF. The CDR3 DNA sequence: TGCGCCAGCAGCTTGGCCTTGAGCCAGAGCTCCTACGAGCAGTACTTC.